The 13 T cell receptor beta chains listed next were all sequenced from one sample in a study of blood T cell repertoires in COVID-19. Libraries were prepared by immunoSEQ multiplex PCR; TCRdb keeps only in-frame clonotypes and omits some of them. The sample contains some 76,000 clones, roughly nine tenths of which appear only once. The sequenced sample was peripheral blood. The receptors derive from a woman aged 18 to 35 with acute or convalescent COVID-19.

The chain uses TRBV19 and TRBJ2-1; D is perhaps TRBD1 (6 bases). This CDR3 spans 15 amino acids. Germline assignment: CDR1 LNHDA and CDR2 SQIVND (reference sequence). V lost 7 bases to trimming and J lost 0 bases, with 13 bases between them. The CDR3 loop is CASTRGGSSYNEQFF. The CDR3 DNA follows: TGTGCCAGTACCAGAGGGGGTAGCTCCTACAATGAGCAGTTCTTC.

The chain uses TRBV4-1 and TRBJ1-5, with 8 bases identical to TRBD1. Germline values: CDR1 MGHRA, CDR2 YSYEKL. This CDR3 is 17 amino acids long. The V and J ends lost 0 bases and 4 bases, in that order; junction bases with no gene match: 8. The CDR3 DNA reads TGCGCCAGCAGCCAAGATTACAGTCAGGGGGCTAATCAGCCCCAGCATTTT. This translates into CASSQDYSQGANQPQHF.

The chain couples TRBV30 to TRBJ1-5, with a tentative D call TRBD1 (5 bases). The CDR3 contains 14 residues. Trimming removed 2 bases at V and 0 bases at J, with 8 bases between. Germline CDR1 and CDR2: GTSNPN and SVGIG (reference sequence). The CDR3 bases are TGTGCCTGGAGTAAGACAGCTAGCAATCAGCCCCAGCATTTT. The encoded protein is CAWSKTASNQPQHF.

This chain connects TRBV7-2 to TRBJ2-1; 10 bases map to TRBD1. V trimming: 1 base; J trimming: 8 bases; junction bases outside the gene matches: 5. The germline CDR1 and CDR2 sequences are SGHTA and FQGNSA. CDR3 length: 15 amino acids. The DNA for the CDR3 is TGTGCCAGCAGCTTAGGACAGGGGGCTTGGGATGAGCAGTTCTTC. Translation: CASSLGQGAWDEQFF.

The rearrangement uses TRBV28 and TRBJ1-5; D gene uncertain. V was cut by 3 bases and J by 5 bases, with 5 bases left in between. Germline CDR1 MDHEN, CDR2 SYDVKM. This CDR3 has 12 amino acids. CDR3 protein: CASSFGYQPQHF. The CDR3 region has the DNA TGTGCCAGCAGTTTCGGGTATCAGCCCCAGCATTTT.

V usage is TRBV5-4 and J usage is TRBJ2-7, with D possibly TRBD2 on 6 matching bases. V was trimmed by 3 bases and J by 2 bases, leaving 15 bases between them. This CDR3 is 15 amino acids long. Germline V CDR1 and CDR2: SGHNT, YYREEE (reference sequence). The CDR3 here is CASSSARGGTYEQYF. The CDR3 nucleotides read TGTGCCAGCAGCTCCGCACGGGGAGGAACCTACGAGCAGTACTTC.

The V call is TRBV19, the J call TRBJ1-4; D unresolved. Germline-derived CDR1 and CDR2 are LNHDA and SQIVND (reference sequence). Trimming cost V 3 bases and J 8 bases, with 10 bases left between them. CDR3 length: 13 amino acids. Here the CDR3 DNA reads TGTGCCAGTAGTATTAATTCAGAAGAAAAACTGTTTTTT. Protein product: CASSINSEEKLFF.

The gene calls are TRBV7-2 and TRBJ2-3; 9 bases match TRBD2. The junction had 2 bases not matched to a gene; V was cut back by 1 base and J by 0 bases. CDR1 and CDR2 from the germline V gene are SGHTA and FQGNSA. The CDR3 loop spans 16 amino acids. The DNA for the CDR3 is TGTGCCAGCAGCTTAGTGGCGGGAGGGAGCACAGATACGCAGTATTTT. Translating it yields CASSLVAGGSTDTQYF.

This clone was seen once. The chain uses TRBV4-1 and TRBJ2-7; TRBD1 agrees at 7 bases. There are 16 residues in the CDR3. J lost 1 base, V lost 4 bases, and 10 bases had no gene match. Germline V lookup: CDR1 MGHRA, CDR2 YSYEKL. CDR3 DNA: TGCGCCAGCAGCCGTAACCGGGACAGTTTTTCCTACGAGCAGTACTTC. Translating it yields CASSRNRDSFSYEQYF.

The rearrangement joins TRBV4-3 to TRBJ1-1, with 8 positions matching TRBD1. The germline V gene has CDR1 LGHNA and CDR2 YSLEER. The trim removed 6 bases at V and 1 base at J, leaving 4 bases unmatched. CDR3 length: 14 amino acids. The chain's CDR3 is CASSPDRANTEAFF. The CDR3 DNA sequence: TGCGCCAGCAGTCCGGACAGGGCGAACACTGAAGCTTTCTTT.

V and J are TRBV28 and TRBJ1-2, with 7 bases matching TRBD1. V was clipped by 5 bases and J by 1 base; unmatched bases: 13. Looked up from germline, CDR1 is MDHEN and CDR2 is SYDVKM. The CDR3 loop spans 17 amino acids. CDR3 residues: CASSGAGQLLLNYGYTF. Here the CDR3 DNA reads TGTGCCAGCAGTGGCGCGGGACAGCTCCTTCTTAACTATGGCTACACCTTC.

V and J are TRBV5-6 and TRBJ2-7; perhaps TRBD1 as D (6 bases). Trimming shortened V by 5 bases and J by 1 base, and 10 bases separated the two germline ends. The CDR3 sequence is 13 residues long. From germline, CDR1 is SGHDT and CDR2 YYEEEE. In DNA form, the CDR3 reads TGTGCCAGCAGTACGGACAGATCCTACGAGCAGTACTTC. Encoded protein: CASSTDRSYEQYF.

The chain uses TRBV11-2 and TRBJ2-5; TRBD1 might be the D (6 bases). Germline CDR1 and CDR2: SGHAT and FQNNGV. This CDR3 is built from 13 residues. Trimming took 5 bases from V and 3 from J, leaving 10 bases between them. CDR3 in DNA: TGTGCCAGCAGCCGGGACACTGAAGAGACCCAGTACTTC. Residues: CASSRDTEETQYF.